The present T cell receptor (beta chain) was sequenced within a study of cytomegalovirus exposure and HLA in healthy donors. Notes on the study in general: The only immune exposure information that was available was CMV serostatus. Later analysis associated a missense DCLRE1C variant with TCR beta V- and J-gene trimming. The study recorded 150 to 200 TCR beta chains that were cytomegalovirus-associated. Across donors, most TCRs were seen rarely, yet some public ones were widespread.

Worth noting for this clone: What it binds is not known.

Both 60 Vbeta primers and 13 Jbeta primers went into the PCR. Sequencing was performed with immunoSEQ multiplex PCR; in TCRdb, only in-frame clones are kept and a portion is missing. The table records some 42,000 clones, roughly half of them present only once. V was pared by 0 bases and J by 6 bases, with 12 bases between. The CDR3 runs to 15 residues. CDR1 LNHDA and CDR2 SQIVND come from the germline V gene (reference sequence). The chain recombines TRBV19 with TRBJ1-5; tentatively, D is TRBD1 (5 bases). The sequence was collected from a human donor in good health. Input material: PBMCs. CDR3 bases: TGTGCCAGTAGTATAGATCAGGAGGGACTTCAGCCCCAGCATTTT. Its protein is CASSIDQEGLQPQHF.